Sequencing of this TCR beta chain was carried out in a study of blood T cell repertoires in COVID-19. As for the study in general: The origin of the acute and convalescent COVID-19 samples was the United States, Italy and Spain. T cells, B-cell-depleted T cells, or PBMCs provided the cDNA or gDNA that served as material.

CDR3 length equals 14 residues. The V and J ends lost 4 bases and 1 base, in that order; junction bases with no gene match: 5. Germline CDR1 is SGHRS and CDR2 is YFSETQ. Per the original data handling: Estimates of nucleated cell counts were drawn from the amplification of reference gene primers. Method: immunoSEQ multiplex PCR; TCRdb's copy keeps in-frame clones and lacks some. That table gives V, J and clone size, and the DNA gave D and trimming. The data contain roughly 240,000 clones, roughly 79% of them singletons. The sequence was obtained from an elderly woman with acute or convalescent COVID-19. This chain joins TRBV5-1 and TRBJ2-7; TRBD1 aligns across 7 bases. Material for sequencing was peripheral blood. CDR3 in amino acids: CASSIPGQSYEQYF. CDR3 sequence (DNA): TGCGCCAGCAGCATTCCGGGACAGTCCTACGAGCAGTACTTC.